This passage covers 27 T cell receptor beta chains from one sample sequenced in a study of blood T cells in healthy people across ages. Sample-barcoded 5' priming and a J-beta primer mix drove a second PCR of about 7 to 12 cycles. TCRdb re-called the 5' RACE reads through MiXCR, storing one row per CDR3 protein. Of about 1.4 million distinct CDR3 sequences in the sample, roughly 59% were seen once. Sequences were obtained from blood. The receptors come from a man aged 18-30 years in good health.

V and J are TRBV5-1 and TRBJ2-1; TRBD1 might be the D (6 bases). V lost 6 bases and J 5 bases, leaving 15 bases between the germline ends. The CDR3 spans 14 residues. Germline CDR1 is SGHRS and CDR2 is YFSETQ. CDR3 residues: CASTIGQSDNEQFF. CDR3 DNA sequence: TGCGCCAGCACCATTGGACAGAGCGACAATGAGCAGTTCTTC. The full variable domain, completed using reference TRBV5-1 and TRBJ2-1, is KAGVTQTPRYLIKTRGQQVTLSCSPISGHRSVSWYQQTPGQGLQFLFEYFSETQRNKGNFPGRFSGRQFSNSRSEMNVSTLELGDSALYLCASTIGQSDNEQFFGPGTRLTVL.

V and J are TRBV20-1 and TRBJ1-5; D is ambiguous. Trimming took 4 bases from V and 9 from J, leaving 13 bases between them. The length of the CDR3 is 12 residues. In germline, CDR1 is DFQATT, CDR2 SNEGSKA (reference sequence). DNA for the CDR3: TGCAGTGCTAAACGAATCGGGAGGCCCCAGCATTTT. It yields the protein CSAKRIGRPQHF.

The rearrangement joins TRBV20-1 to TRBJ2-3; D unresolved. Trimming cost V 5 bases and J 2 bases, with 11 bases left between them. The V gene's germline CDR1 is DFQATT and CDR2 SNEGSKA (reference sequence). This CDR3 contains 13 residues. The CDR3 bases are TGCAGTGCTGAGGTTCTCTACACAGATACGCAGTATTTT. This codes for CSAEVLYTDTQYF.

The genes are TRBV20-1 and TRBJ2-7, with D unclear. From germline, CDR1 is DFQATT and CDR2 SNEGSKA (reference sequence). Trimming removed 0 bases from V and 0 bases from J, with 21 bases in between. There are 18 residues in the CDR3. In DNA, the CDR3 is TGCAGTGCTAGAGAAAAATTTGGGATGGGCTACTTCTCCTACGAGCAGTACTTC. Protein sequence: CSAREKFGMGYFSYEQYF.

The V call is TRBV21-1, the J call TRBJ2-7. TRBV21-1 is a known pseudogene. This CDR3 region has 12 residues. The chain's CDR3 is CASKWISYEQYF. CDR3 nucleotide sequence: TGTGCCAGCAAGTGGATATCCTACGAGCAGTACTTC.

The V call is TRBV24-1, the J call TRBJ2-3; D unclear. The ends were cut back, 2 bases at V and 4 bases at J, with 9 bases in the middle. Per germline, CDR1 KGHDR and CDR2 SFDVKD. This CDR3 has 14 amino acids. CDR3 protein: CATSDWVEPDTQYF. The CDR3 DNA reads as TGTGCCACCAGTGATTGGGTAGAGCCAGATACGCAGTATTTT.

The chain employs TRBV28 and TRBJ2-5; D is possibly TRBD1 or TRBD2 (5 bases each). V was clipped by 6 bases and J by 9 bases, with 20 bases between them. The CDR3 has 14 residues. Germline V lookup: CDR1 MDHEN, CDR2 SYDVKM. CDR3 nucleotides: TGTGCCAGCAGATCCAGGACTGGGGTAGGGGCCCAGTACTTC. Protein sequence: CASRSRTGVGAQYF. The variable domain in full, with the rest retrieved from reference TRBV28 and TRBJ2-5, is DVKVTQSSRYLVKRTGEKVFLECVQDMDHENMFWYRQDPGLGLRLIYFSYDVKMKEKGDIPEGYSVSREKKERFSLILESASTNQTSMYLCASRSRTGVGAQYFGPGTRLLVL.

The chain links TRBV29-1 to TRBJ2-7; a weak D match, TRBD2 (5 bases). Trimming shortened V by 5 bases and J by 2 bases, and 13 bases separated the two germline ends. The CDR3 sequence is 13 residues long. CDR1 SQVTM and CDR2 ANQGSEA come from the germline V gene. The CDR3 coding sequence is TGCAGCGTTTGCTTCGAGGGTCCCTACGAGCAGTACTTC. It translates to CSVCFEGPYEQYF.

The chain carries TRBV2 and TRBJ1-1; 7 bases are shared with TRBD1. This CDR3 is 10 amino acids long. The V gene's germline CDR1 is SNHLY and CDR2 FYNNEI. J was trimmed by 11 bases and V by 8 bases; bases with no gene match: 5. The CDR3 DNA reads as TGTGCCAGCGAAACAGGGGCTGCTTTCTTT. This gives the protein CASETGAAFF. The full variable domain, in which reference TRBV2 and TRBJ1-1 provide the parts outside the CDR3, is EPEVTQTPSHQVTQMGQEVILRCVPISNHLYFYWYRQILGQKVEFLVSFYNNEISEKSEIFDDQFSVERPDGSNFTLKIRSTKLEDSAMYFCASETGAAFFGQGTRLTVV.

V usage is TRBV9 and J usage is TRBJ2-2; tentatively, D is TRBD1 (5 bases). The V gene's germline CDR1 is SGDLS and CDR2 YYNGEE. The V gene lost 1 base and the J gene lost 2 bases, with 9 bases spanning the gap. The CDR3 runs 15 residues. The DNA of the CDR3 is TGTGCCAGCAGCGTAAGGGGAATCAACACCGGGGAGCTGTTTTTT. Its translation: CASSVRGINTGELFF. Full variable domain (rest looked up from reference TRBV9 and TRBJ2-2): DSGVTQTPKHLITATGQRVTLRCSPRSGDLSVYWYQQSLDQGLQFLIQYYNGEERAKGNILERFSAQQFPDLHSELNLSSLELGDSALYFCASSVRGINTGELFFGEGSRLTVL.

CDR3 bases: TGTGCCAGCAGCTCGGGACAGGGGGGGGCAGATACGCAGTATTTT. This translates into CASSSGQGGADTQYF. The chain combines TRBV11-2 with TRBJ2-3; TRBD1 matches 11 bases. CDR1 and CDR2 from the germline V gene are SGHAT and FQNNGV. Trimming at V came to 4 bases and at J to 4 bases, leaving 4 bases not matched to a gene. The CDR3 length is 15 residues.

This clonotype appeared a few times. The chain couples TRBV20-1 to TRBJ1-2; D may be TRBD1 (6 bases). V lost 3 bases to trimming and J lost 2 bases, with 10 bases between them. CDR1 DFQATT and CDR2 SNEGSKA come from the germline V gene (reference sequence). CDR3 length equals 13 residues. The CDR3 DNA follows: TGCAGTGCTAGGGATACAGGGAACTATGGCTACACCTTC. Encoded protein: CSARDTGNYGYTF.

Regarding this clonotype: The junction departs from germline at one end; a sequencing error may be responsible. This rearrangement joins TRBV7-9 to TRBJ2-6; 8 nucleotides line up with TRBD1. Germline V gene sequence: CDR1 SEHNR, CDR2 FQNEAQ (reference sequence). The length of the CDR3 is 20 residues. CDR3 sequence reads: CASSLGQGLSKRSGANVLTF. CDR3 nucleotides: TGTGCCAGCAGTTTAGGACAGGGATTAAGCAAGAGGTCTGGGGCCAACGTCCTGACTTTC.

This chain uses TRBV7-9 with TRBJ2-7; unclear D gene. CDR3 length equals 14 residues. Trimming removed 5 bases from V and 4 bases from J, with 15 bases in between. Germline CDR1 is SEHNR and CDR2 is FQNEAQ (reference sequence). The CDR3 spells CASSPTTFSYEQYF. The CDR3 nucleotides are TGTGCCAGCAGCCCTACTACTTTTTCTTACGAGCAGTACTTC. Supplemented by reference TRBV7-9 and TRBJ2-7, the full variable domain reads DTGVSQNPRHKITKRGQNVTFRCDPISEHNRLYWYRQTLGQGPEFLTYFQNEAQLEKSRLLSDRFSAERPKGSFSTLEIQRTEQGDSAMYLCASSPTTFSYEQYFGPGTRLTVT.

This clonotype was counted only a few times. The chain joins TRBV6-1 to TRBJ1-5; 8 bases are shared with TRBD1. Germline V lookup: CDR1 MNHNS, CDR2 SASEGT. There are 15 residues in the CDR3. V shed 5 bases, J shed 2 bases, and the junction held 5 bases outside the gene matches. CDR3 protein: CASSISTGGNQPQHF. CDR3 in DNA: TGTGCCAGCAGTATATCGACAGGGGGCAATCAGCCCCAGCATTTT.

CDR3 loop: CASRPPGQVNQPQHF. CDR3 DNA sequence: TGTGCCAGCAGACCTCCGGGCCAGGTCAATCAGCCCCAGCATTTT. The chain carries TRBV12-3 or TRBV12-4 and TRBJ1-5; no clear D. The CDR3 covers 15 residues. V was cut by 6 bases and J by 3 bases, with 15 bases left in between.

This clonotype was detected a few times. The chain is built from TRBV29-1 and TRBJ2-1; D may be TRBD1 (5 bases). The CDR3 is 12 residues long. The V end lost 7 bases, the J end lost 1 base, and 8 bases lay between the germline ends. Germline V gene lookup returns CDR1 SQVTM and CDR2 ANQGSEA. Written as DNA, the CDR3 is TGCAGCGGCAGGGAATCCTACAATGAGCAGTTCTTC. Encoded protein: CSGRESYNEQFF.

The chain couples TRBV20-1 to TRBJ2-7; TRBD2 matches at 11 bases. There are 15 residues in the CDR3. Germline V gives CDR1 DFQATT, CDR2 SNEGSKA (reference sequence). The V and J ends lost 3 bases and 1 base, in that order; junction bases with no gene match: 5. The CDR3 nucleotides read TGCAGTGCTAGCCTTCTAGCGGGAGGATCCTACGAGCAGTACTTC. It yields the protein CSASLLAGGSYEQYF.

This clonotype has only one observation. V and J are TRBV7-2 and TRBJ2-1; 9 bases fit TRBD2. Per germline, CDR1 SGHTA and CDR2 FQGNSA. The CDR3 has 15 residues. V dropped 4 bases and J dropped 9; count of bases not matched to a gene: 10. CDR3 bases: TGTGCCAGCAGCTCAGAGTCGCGGGAGGGGACTGAGCAGTTCTTC. This gives the protein CASSSESREGTEQFF.

This clonotype has a handful of counts. The V call is TRBV10-1, the J call TRBJ2-5; 10 positions match TRBD2. The V and J ends lost 6 bases and 2 bases, in that order; junction bases with no gene match: 9. This CDR3 has 16 amino acids. Germline V gives CDR1 WNHNN, CDR2 SYGVQD (reference sequence). Here the CDR3 DNA reads TGCGCCAGCAGCGCGACCATAGCGGGGGGACAAGAGACCCAGTACTTC. Translation: CASSATIAGGQETQYF.

This clonotype has a single count. The rearrangement uses TRBV20-1 and TRBJ1-2; D is ambiguous. The length of the CDR3 is 12 residues. From germline, CDR1 is DFQATT and CDR2 SNEGSKA (reference sequence). Trimming shortened V by 6 bases and J by 8 bases, and 16 bases separated the two germline ends. The CDR3, as DNA: TGCAGTGCAGCCCCGGAGGATCCAGGCTACACCTTC. This codes for CSAAPEDPGYTF.

The sample holds a few counts of this clonotype. The rearrangement joins TRBV5-1 to TRBJ1-2; D call uncertain. The germline CDR1 and CDR2 sequences are SGHRS and YFSETQ. Trimming took 4 bases from V and 4 from J, leaving 17 bases between them. CDR3 size: 15 residues. CDR3 sequence: CASSADYSGIYGYTF. In DNA, the CDR3 is TGCGCCAGCAGCGCCGATTACTCAGGAATCTATGGCTACACCTTC.

This chain connects TRBV27 to TRBJ2-3; the D is unclear. Trimming took 5 bases from V and 5 from J, leaving 11 bases between them. Germline V gene sequence: CDR1 MNHEY, CDR2 SMNVEV (reference sequence). The CDR3 length is 13 residues. The CDR3: CASSTDSGDTQYF. The CDR3 DNA reads TGTGCCAGCAGTACAGACTCGGGAGATACGCAGTATTTT.

V gene TRBV12-3 or TRBV12-4 combines with J gene TRBJ2-4, with 8 positions matching TRBD2. Unmatched junction bases numbered 7, after V lost 6 bases and J lost 6 bases. The CDR3 has 14 amino acids. This chain's CDR3 is CASSVSGVGNIQYF. The CDR3 coding sequence is TGTGCCAGCAGCGTTAGCGGGGTCGGAAACATTCAGTACTTC.

In its sample, this clonotype was seen a few times. The chain links TRBV11-2 to TRBJ2-3; D perhaps matches TRBD2 (6 bases). Trimming took off 5 bases at V and 4 bases at J, with 13 bases between the two ends. Germline values: CDR1 SGHAT, CDR2 FQNNGV. The CDR3 sequence is 14 residues long. The CDR3 nucleotides read TGTGCCAGCAGCCAACTAGGGACTTCAGATACGCAGTATTTT. It encodes CASSQLGTSDTQYF.

The rearrangement joins TRBV20-1 to TRBJ1-5; D not resolved. Germline V gene sequence: CDR1 DFQATT, CDR2 SNEGSKA (reference sequence). V lost 6 bases to trimming and J lost 0 bases, with 9 bases between them. The CDR3 runs to 13 residues. The CDR3 here is CSAAVYSNQPQHF. The CDR3 nucleotides read TGCAGTGCGGCAGTCTATAGCAATCAGCCCCAGCATTTT.

The rearrangement joins TRBV6-6 to TRBJ2-1; D tentatively fits TRBD1 or TRBD2 (6 bases each). CDR3 length equals 16 residues. Trimming removed 2 bases at V and 2 bases at J, with 13 bases between. Germline V CDR1 and CDR2: MNHNY, SVGAGI (reference sequence). The DNA of the CDR3 is TGTGCCAGCAGTTACACGGGGGCCCAACCCTACAATGAGCAGTTCTTC. Translating it yields CASSYTGAQPYNEQFF.